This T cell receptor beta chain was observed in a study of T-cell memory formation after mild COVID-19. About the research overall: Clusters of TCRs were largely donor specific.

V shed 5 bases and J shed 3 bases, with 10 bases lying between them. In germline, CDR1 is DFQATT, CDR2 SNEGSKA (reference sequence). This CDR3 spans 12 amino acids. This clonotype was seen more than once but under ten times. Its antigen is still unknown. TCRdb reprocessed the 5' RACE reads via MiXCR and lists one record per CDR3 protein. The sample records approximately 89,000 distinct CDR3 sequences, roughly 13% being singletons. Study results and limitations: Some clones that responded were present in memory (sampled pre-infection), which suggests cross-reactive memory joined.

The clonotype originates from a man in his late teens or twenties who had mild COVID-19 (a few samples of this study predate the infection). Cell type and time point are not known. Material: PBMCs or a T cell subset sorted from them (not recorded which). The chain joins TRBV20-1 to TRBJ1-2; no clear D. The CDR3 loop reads CSALGRYYGYTF. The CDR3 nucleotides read TGCAGTGCTCTCGGCAGATACTATGGCTACACCTTC.